This T cell receptor (beta chain) derives from a study of blood T cell repertoires in COVID-19. About the research overall: PBMCs, B-cell-depleted T cells, or T cells were the source of the cDNA or gDNA that made up the material.

How the authors handled the data: Reference gene primer amplification gave estimated nucleated cell counts. Produced via immunoSEQ multiplex PCR; TCRdb's table is partial and in-frame only. That table is the source of V, J and clone size, and D and trimming were worked out from the DNA. The sample includes 87,000 or so clones, around 87% of them seen just once. Trimming pared 5 bases from V and 3 bases from J, leaving 11 bases between. CDR1 is SGHTA, CDR2 FQGNSA, per germline. This CDR3 is built from 13 residues. The rearrangement links TRBV7-2 to TRBJ2-7; D gene unclear. Sequenced sample: peripheral blood. The receptor's source is an elderly woman with acute or convalescent COVID-19. CDR3 nucleotide sequence: TGTGCCAGCAGCCGCACTACCCTCTACGAGCAGTACTTC. The encoded protein is CASSRTTLYEQYF.